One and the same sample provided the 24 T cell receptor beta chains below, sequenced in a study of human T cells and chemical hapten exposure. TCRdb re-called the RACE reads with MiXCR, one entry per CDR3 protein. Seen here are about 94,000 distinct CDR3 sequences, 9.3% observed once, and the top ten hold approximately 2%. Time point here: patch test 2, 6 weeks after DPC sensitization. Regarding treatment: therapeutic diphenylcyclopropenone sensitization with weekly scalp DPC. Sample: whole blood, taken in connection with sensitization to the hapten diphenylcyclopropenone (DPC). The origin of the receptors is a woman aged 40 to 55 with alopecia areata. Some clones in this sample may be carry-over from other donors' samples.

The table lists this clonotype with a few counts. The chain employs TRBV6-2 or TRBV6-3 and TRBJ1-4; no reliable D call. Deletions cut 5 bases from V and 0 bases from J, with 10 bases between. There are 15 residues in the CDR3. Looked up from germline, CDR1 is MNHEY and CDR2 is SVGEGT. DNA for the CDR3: TGTGCCAGCAGTAAACCAGCGTCAACTAATGAAAAACTGTTTTTT. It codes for CASSKPASTNEKLFF.

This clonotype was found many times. For the CDR3, the DNA is TGCAGCGGCGGACAACAGAACACTGAAGCTTTCTTT. Translated: CSGGQQNTEAFF. V gene TRBV29-1 combines with J gene TRBJ1-1; D might be TRBD1 (5 bases). Germline V gives CDR1 SQVTM, CDR2 ANQGSEA. With 7 bases removed from V and 1 base from J, the gap between germline ends came to 10 bases. The CDR3 is 12 amino acids.

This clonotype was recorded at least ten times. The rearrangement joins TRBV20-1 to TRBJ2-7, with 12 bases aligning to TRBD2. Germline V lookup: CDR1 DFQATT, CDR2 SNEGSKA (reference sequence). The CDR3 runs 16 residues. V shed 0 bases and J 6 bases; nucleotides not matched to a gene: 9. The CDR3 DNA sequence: TGCAGTGCTAGAGACTTGGGACTAGCGGGCCCTCTCGAGCAGTACTTC. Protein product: CSARDLGLAGPLEQYF.

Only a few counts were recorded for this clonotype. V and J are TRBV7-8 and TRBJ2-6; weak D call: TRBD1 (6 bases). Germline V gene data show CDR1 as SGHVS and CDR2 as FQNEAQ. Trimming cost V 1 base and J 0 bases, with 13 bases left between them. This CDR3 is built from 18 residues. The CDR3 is CASSLETGSSSGANVLTF. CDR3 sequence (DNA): TGTGCCAGCAGCTTAGAGACAGGCAGCAGCTCTGGGGCCAACGTCCTGACTTTC.

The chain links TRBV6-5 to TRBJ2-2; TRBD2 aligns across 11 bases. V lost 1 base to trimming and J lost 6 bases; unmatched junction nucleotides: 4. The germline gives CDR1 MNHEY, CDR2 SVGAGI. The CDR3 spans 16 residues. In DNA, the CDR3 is TGTGCCAGCAGTTACTTAGCGGGAGGGCCGGCCGGGGAGCTGTTTTTT. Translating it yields CASSYLAGGPAGELFF.

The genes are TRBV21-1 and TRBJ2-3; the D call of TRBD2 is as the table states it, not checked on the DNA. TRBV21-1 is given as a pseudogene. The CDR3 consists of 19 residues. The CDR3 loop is CASSKCHRFRAGRTDTQYF. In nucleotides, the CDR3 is TGTGCCAGCAGCAAATGCCATCGTTTTAGGGCGGGCCGCACAGATACGCAGTATTTT.

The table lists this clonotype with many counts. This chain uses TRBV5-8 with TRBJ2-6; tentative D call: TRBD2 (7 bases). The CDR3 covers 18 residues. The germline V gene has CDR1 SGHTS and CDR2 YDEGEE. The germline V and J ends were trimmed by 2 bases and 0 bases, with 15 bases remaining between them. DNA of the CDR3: TGTGCCAGCAGCTTTGGTACAGGGAGGGGCTCTGGGGCCAACGTCCTGACTTTC. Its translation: CASSFGTGRGSGANVLTF.

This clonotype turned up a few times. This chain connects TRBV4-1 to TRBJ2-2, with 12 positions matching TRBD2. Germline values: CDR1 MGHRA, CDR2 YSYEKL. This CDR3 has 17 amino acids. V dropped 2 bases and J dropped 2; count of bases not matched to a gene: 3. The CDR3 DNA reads TGCGCCAGCAGCCAACAGACTAGCGGGAGCAACACCGGGGAGCTGTTTTTT. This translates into CASSQQTSGSNTGELFF.

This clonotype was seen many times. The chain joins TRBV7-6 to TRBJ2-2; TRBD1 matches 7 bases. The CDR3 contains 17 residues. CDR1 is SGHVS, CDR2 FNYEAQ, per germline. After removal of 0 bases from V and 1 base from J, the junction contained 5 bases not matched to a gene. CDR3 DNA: TGTGCCAGCAGCTTAGCACAGGGGATGGTGAACACCGGGGAGCTGTTTTTT. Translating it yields CASSLAQGMVNTGELFF.

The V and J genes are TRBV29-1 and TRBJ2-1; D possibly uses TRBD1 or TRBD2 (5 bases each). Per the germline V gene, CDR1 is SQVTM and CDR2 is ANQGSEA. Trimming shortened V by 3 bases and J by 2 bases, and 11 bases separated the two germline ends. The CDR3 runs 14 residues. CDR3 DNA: TGCAGCGTTGATGGGACCGGTCCCTACAATGAGCAGTTCTTC. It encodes CSVDGTGPYNEQFF.

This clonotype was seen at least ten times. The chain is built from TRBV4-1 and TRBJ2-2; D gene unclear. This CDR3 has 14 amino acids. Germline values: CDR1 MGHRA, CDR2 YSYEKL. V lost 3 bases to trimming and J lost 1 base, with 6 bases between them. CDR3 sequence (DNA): TGCGCCAGCAGCCATGGATTGAACACCGGGGAGCTGTTTTTT. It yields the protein CASSHGLNTGELFF.

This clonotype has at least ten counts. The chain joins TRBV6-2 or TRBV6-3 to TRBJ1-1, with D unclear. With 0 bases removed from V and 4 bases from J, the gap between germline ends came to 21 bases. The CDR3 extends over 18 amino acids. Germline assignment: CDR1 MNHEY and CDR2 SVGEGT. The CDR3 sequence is CASSYSNWPAGLGTEAFF. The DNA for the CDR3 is TGTGCCAGCAGTTACTCGAATTGGCCGGCCGGGTTGGGCACTGAAGCTTTCTTT.

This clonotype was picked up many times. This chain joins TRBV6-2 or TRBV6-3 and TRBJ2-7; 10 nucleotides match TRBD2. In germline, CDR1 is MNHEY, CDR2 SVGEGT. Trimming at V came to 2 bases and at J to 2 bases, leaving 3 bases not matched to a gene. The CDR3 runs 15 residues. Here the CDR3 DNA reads TGTGCCAGCAGTTACGCTAGCGGGGGAACCTACGAGCAGTACTTC. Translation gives CASSYASGGTYEQYF.

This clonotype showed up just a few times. DNA for the CDR3: TGTGCCAGCAGCGTAGGTCAGGGTACAGATACGCAGTATTTT. Its protein is CASSVGQGTDTQYF. This chain links TRBV9 with TRBJ2-3; possible D gene TRBD1, 5 bases. CDR1 and CDR2 from the germline V gene are SGDLS and YYNGEE. This CDR3 is 14 amino acids long. V was pared by 0 bases and J by 3 bases, with 8 bases between.

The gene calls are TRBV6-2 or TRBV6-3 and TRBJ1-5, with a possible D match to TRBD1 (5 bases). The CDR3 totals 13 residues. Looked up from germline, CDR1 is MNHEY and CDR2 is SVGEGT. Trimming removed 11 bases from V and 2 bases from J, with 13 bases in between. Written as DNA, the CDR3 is TGTGCCCACGGACAAAGTGGCAATCAGCCCCAGCATTTT. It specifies CAHGQSGNQPQHF.

The CDR3 sequence is CASSPHGLNEKLFF. In DNA, the CDR3 is TGTGCCAGCAGCCCCCACGGACTTAATGAAAAACTGTTTTTT. The chain has TRBV3-1 and TRBJ1-4; D unresolved. This CDR3 is 14 amino acids long. V lost 4 bases and J 4 bases, leaving 10 bases between the germline ends. Looked up from germline, CDR1 is LGHDT and CDR2 is YNNKEL (reference sequence).

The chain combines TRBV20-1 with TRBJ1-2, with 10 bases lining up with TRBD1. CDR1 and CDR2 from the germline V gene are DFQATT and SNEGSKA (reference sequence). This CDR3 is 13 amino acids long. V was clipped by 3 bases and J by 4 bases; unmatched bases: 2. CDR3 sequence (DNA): TGCAGTGCTAGTGGACAGGGGGGCTATGGCTACACCTTC. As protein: CSASGQGGYGYTF.

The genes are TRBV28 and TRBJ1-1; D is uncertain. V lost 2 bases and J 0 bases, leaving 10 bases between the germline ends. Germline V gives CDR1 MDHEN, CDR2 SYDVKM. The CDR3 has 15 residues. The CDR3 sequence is CASSLVGSMNTEAFF. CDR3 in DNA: TGTGCCAGCAGTTTAGTCGGAAGCATGAACACTGAAGCTTTCTTT.

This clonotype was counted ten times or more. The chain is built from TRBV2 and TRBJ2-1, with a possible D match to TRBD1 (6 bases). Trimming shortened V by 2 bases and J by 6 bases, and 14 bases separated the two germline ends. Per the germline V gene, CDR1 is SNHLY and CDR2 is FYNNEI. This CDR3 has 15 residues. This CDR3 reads CASSESRGGLNEQFF. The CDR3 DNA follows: TGTGCCAGCAGTGAAAGCAGGGGCGGGCTCAATGAGCAGTTCTTC.

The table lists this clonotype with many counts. CDR3 residues: CASSQGAGPTEAFF. In DNA form, the CDR3 reads TGTGCCAGCAGCCAAGGCGCAGGGCCTACTGAAGCTTTCTTT. This chain links TRBV3-1 with TRBJ1-1; D perhaps matches TRBD1 (5 bases). This CDR3 spans 14 amino acids. V lost 1 base, J lost 5 bases, and 11 bases lay in between. CDR1 LGHDT and CDR2 YNNKEL come from the germline V gene (reference sequence).

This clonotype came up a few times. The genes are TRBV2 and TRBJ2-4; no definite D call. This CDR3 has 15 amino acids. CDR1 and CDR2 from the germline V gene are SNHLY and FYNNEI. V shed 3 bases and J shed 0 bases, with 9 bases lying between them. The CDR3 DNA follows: TGTGCCAGCAGTGACAGGCACATAGCCAAAAACATTCAGTACTTC. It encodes CASSDRHIAKNIQYF.

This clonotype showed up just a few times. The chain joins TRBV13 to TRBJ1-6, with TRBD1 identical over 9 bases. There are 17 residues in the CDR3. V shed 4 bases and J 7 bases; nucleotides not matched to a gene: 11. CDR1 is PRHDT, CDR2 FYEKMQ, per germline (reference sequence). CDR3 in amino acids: CASSSTSWGTGNSPLHF. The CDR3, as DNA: TGTGCCAGCAGCTCCACTAGTTGGGGGACAGGGAATTCACCCCTCCACTTT.

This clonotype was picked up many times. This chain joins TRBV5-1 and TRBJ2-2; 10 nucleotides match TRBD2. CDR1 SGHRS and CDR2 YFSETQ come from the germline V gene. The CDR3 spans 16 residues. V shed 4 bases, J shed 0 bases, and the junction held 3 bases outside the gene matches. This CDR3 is CASSPGLAANTGELFF. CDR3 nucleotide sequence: TGCGCCAGCAGCCCCGGACTAGCGGCGAACACCGGGGAGCTGTTTTTT.

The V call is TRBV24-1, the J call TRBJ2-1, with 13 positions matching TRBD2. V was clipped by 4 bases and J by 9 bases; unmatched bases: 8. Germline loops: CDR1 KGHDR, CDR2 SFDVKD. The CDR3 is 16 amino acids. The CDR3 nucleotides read TGTGCCACCAGTGAATGGACTAGCGGGAGTAGCGGTGAGCAGTTCTTC. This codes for CATSEWTSGSSGEQFF.